This T cell receptor beta chain was profiled in a study of human T cells and chemical hapten exposure. Time point defined: pre-sensitization, week 0. The treatment here: therapeutic diphenylcyclopropenone sensitization with weekly scalp DPC. Total RNA was extracted from unfractionated whole blood. TCRdb ran MiXCR on the RACE reads and lists one entry per CDR3 protein. This sample carries 35,000 or so distinct CDR3 sequences, 10% to 13% of them seen once, and the ten largest clones take 25% to 35%. Trimming stripped 5 bases from V and 1 base from J, with 11 bases between. CDR3 length: 13 amino acids. CDR1 is DFQATT and CDR2 is SNEGSKA in the germline V gene (reference sequence). In its sample, this clonotype was seen a few times.

The sequences come from whole blood, collected in connection with sensitization to the hapten diphenylcyclopropenone (DPC). The rearrangement joins TRBV20-1 to TRBJ2-5; D unclear. The source of this sequence is a man aged 50-59 years with alopecia areata. Some clones in this sample may be carry-over from other donors' samples. The CDR3 DNA is TGCAGTGCTCCAGGAGACTCCCAAGAGACCCAGTACTTC. The encoded protein is CSAPGDSQETQYF.